This note documents a single T cell receptor (beta chain) sequence. The antigen it recognizes is unknown. No base qualities exist here, and no much larger clone lies one base off it. The same CDR3 also results from other DNA sequences found in this sample. This sample is drawn from a study of shared clonotypes between healthy human individuals (dated by TCRdb to about 2020). Some background on the complete study: A couple of women and a few men aged 18 to 49 years were included in the cohort. For each donor, CD4 naive and CD4 memory were each given three plates, CD8 naive was given two plates, and CD8 memory was given one plate. To increase sequencing depth and limit assay-specific biases, different laboratories used diverse techniques to prepare libraries and sequence TCR repertoires. Each donor's leukapheresis produced roughly between roughly 0.94 and 9.5 billion PBMCs. To estimate repertoire size and how much clonotypes are shared between individuals, the study performed deep sequencing of blood TCR repertoires from roughly five healthy adults. Beyond this particular receptor, the publication reports: Pairwise subsampling led to the expectation that sequencing depth would affect the degree of clonotype sharing among donors. Higher generation probabilities were observed for clonotypes shared by all four sorted-subset donors than for non-shared clonotypes. Naive subsets generally had larger estimated clonotype richness than memory subsets. Rarefaction of sorted-subset datasets indicated incomplete sequencing despite the large sequencing depth. Sampling was restricted to blood, and TCR repertoires in tissue are likely to differ from TCR repertoires in blood. The genetic and exposure-history diversity represented was limited by the small number of donors. Sharing across several donors was observed for approximately 4.6% of naive CD4, under 4% of naive CD8, 2% to 2.5% of memory CD4, and around 0.4% of memory CD8 clonotypes.

Using the deep immunoSEQ assay, TCR CDR3 regions were amplified from genomic DNA by multiplex PCR. Genomic DNA extracted from each cell subset was distributed evenly over all wells of several immunoSEQ 96-well plates, and each plate served as one replicate. Each replicate PCR for sorted subsets received around 210 ng genomic DNA, equal to tens of thousands of T cell genomes. Purified libraries were quantified with a Qubit 3.0 fluorometer, sized on a Bioanalyzer 2100, and re-quantified with the KAPA Library Quantification kit. A separate single-read 150-cycle Illumina NextSeq 550 flow cell was used to sequence each immunoSEQ 96-well plate. In the authors' own workflow: Because the immunoSEQ output included only junctional sequences and no quality scores, the filtering could not be the same as the filtering used for full-length reads. Sequences were annotated with PyIR, a Python wrapper for IgBLAST v1.9, and V/J genes and CDR3 were assigned using IMGT germline references. Any read was removed if the V/J assignment was weak (E-value above 1e-6), the CDR3 was missing, or the read contained stop codons, out-of-frame junctions, or ambiguous translated residues. V3J clonotypes were defined as sequences sharing an identical inferred V gene, J gene, and CDR3 amino acid sequence. Percentage overlap between repertoires was calculated by dividing the number of shared unique clonotypes by the size of the smaller repertoire. RTK rarefaction, the Chao1 estimator, and Recon v2.1 estimates of unobserved clonotypes were used to assess repertoire richness. Generation probabilities were computed with OLGA for all TCRbeta clonotypes obtained by the gDNA method from several donors. Here the immuneACCESS table is served through TCRdb, limited to in-frame sequences with V and J called. Missing clones are a known gap in these copies; in checked studies unresolved V genes cover under half, and the rest lacks a known reason. V and J calls plus clone size are reproduced from that table; the DNA served to infer D and trimming. The sample table records nearly 2 million clones; about 94% of these occur just once. The top ten constitute approximately 1.2% of the sample.

Spanning cysteine to phenylalanine, the CDR3 consists of 15 amino acids. Solely the CDR3 DNA is kept, with 45 bases framed from the first base. The CDR1 and CDR2 encoded by the germline V gene are MGHRA and YSYEKL. The germline V and J ends show losses of 0 bases and 5 bases respectively, and no gene match explains 6 bases of the junction. CD8 naive samples were CD45RO-negative cells positively selected for CCR7, giving a CD45RA+CCR7+ population that excluded TemRA cells. The donors were healthy, HIV-negative adults with no recently reported acute infections or vaccinations. Every donor was a Caucasian adult living in Nashville, Tennessee, USA. Blood was collected by leukapheresis, and PBMCs were isolated by Ficoll-Histopaque density gradient centrifugation and then cryopreserved in liquid nitrogen vapor phase. Purity and quantity of every magnetically sorted T cell population were checked by analytical flow cytometry. From each sorted fraction, genomic DNA was isolated and quantified by UV absorbance on a Nanodrop 2000c.

The chain is encoded by TRBV4-1 joined to TRBJ1-1, and TRBD1 matches 7 of the central bases. The sample taken for sequencing was naive CD8+ T cells sorted from blood. The sample's cell subset or site, from its label and the paper: CD45RA+CCR7+. This TCR derives from a man younger than 30 in good health. For the CDR3, the sequence is CASSQEPGGRTEAFF. The nucleotides read TGCGCCAGCAGCCAAGAGCCAGGGGGGAGAACTGAAGCTTTCTTT.